This T cell receptor beta chain derives from a study of somatic mutations in cytotoxic T cells in rheumatoid arthritis. For the study at large: Patient blood, which was peripheral blood collected as 30 ml EDTA, was drawn right after diagnosis and before any treatment started. Flow cytometric sorting isolated some V beta antibody-stained T-cell populations at nearly 100% purity, and among them were V beta1+ cells that underwent TCRB sequencing. Findings and limits, study-wide: Among fewer than 80 patients, roughly 8 showed a largest CD8+ clone that surpassed 20% of CD8+ cells.

Measured with immunoSEQ multiplex PCR; TCRdb has only the in-frame clones, and not every one. The data hold around 20,000 clones, with approximately 78% observed a single time. Points on this clone: Its antigen is as yet unknown.

CDR1 MNHEY and CDR2 SMNVEV come from the germline V gene (reference sequence). J lost 1 base, V lost 9 bases, and 4 bases had no gene match. This CDR3 contains 13 residues. The TCR originated in an adult with rheumatoid arthritis. The chain has TRBV27 and TRBJ2-7; 9 bases map to TRBD1. Material for sequencing was CD8+ T cells sorted from blood. CDR3 nucleotides: TGTGCCAGTGGGACAGGGCCGTCCTACGAGCAGTACTTC. Encoded protein: CASGTGPSYEQYF.